This TCR beta chain was recorded in a study of blood T cell repertoires in COVID-19. Study in general: Some COVID-19 samples were acute and others convalescent; all came from the United States, Italy and Spain. T cells, B-cell-depleted T cells, or PBMCs provided the cDNA or gDNA that served as material.

The CDR3 spans 14 residues. Germline-derived CDR1 and CDR2 are MDHEN and SYDVKM. Germline trimming cut 6 bases from V and 9 bases from J; bases unmatched to any gene: 7. Original processing methods: The authors estimated nucleated cell counts from reference gene primer amplification. Clones were read by immunoSEQ multiplex PCR, and TCRdb kept only the in-frame ones, dropping some. D and trimming were read from the DNA, whereas the V and J calls and clone size are those reported in that table. The data hold more than 70,000 clones, with approximately 89% observed a single time. This clonotype was obtained from a man aged 45-60 years with active COVID-19. The gene calls are TRBV28 and TRBJ2-5, with TRBD2 identical over 13 bases. Source material: peripheral blood. CDR3 loop: CASRQGLAGAPQYF. In DNA, the CDR3 is TGTGCCAGCAGACAAGGACTAGCGGGGGCACCCCAGTACTTC. The full variable domain, in which reference TRBV28 and TRBJ2-5 provide the parts outside the CDR3, is DVKVTQSSRYLVKRTGEKVFLECVQDMDHENMFWYRQDPGLGLRLIYFSYDVKMKEKGDIPEGYSVSREKKERFSLILESASTNQTSMYLCASRQGLAGAPQYFGPGTRLLVL.